This entry lists 12 T cell receptor beta chains sequenced from one sample in a study of vaccination effects on CD4 cells after COVID-19. When more than 9 days of culture had elapsed, CD4+ T cells were isolated. The antigens of these receptors remain unknown. TCRdb keeps only in-frame clones here, not all; method: immunoSEQ multiplex PCR. This sample has more than 35,000 clones, with roughly two thirds found just once. This specimen was CD4+ T cells from PBMCs cultured without peptide, taken before COVID-19 vaccination. The receptors were sampled from a human donor who received a COVID-19 vaccine.

The chain employs TRBV7-9 and TRBJ1-5, with D perhaps TRBD1 (5 bases). V gave up 5 bases and J gave up 5 bases, with 19 bases separating them. CDR3 length equals 16 residues. In germline, CDR1 is SEHNR, CDR2 FQNEAQ (reference sequence). CDR3 sequence (DNA): TGTGCCAGCAGCCCGAGCGGGCAGGGAGTGCATCAGCCCCAGCATTTT. Encoded protein: CASSPSGQGVHQPQHF.

This clone occurred a few times. V and J are TRBV27 and TRBJ1-2; no definite D call. CDR1 and CDR2 (germline): MNHEY, SMNVEV (reference sequence). The germline V and J ends were trimmed by 0 bases and 4 bases, with 9 bases remaining between them. The CDR3 spans 14 residues. CDR3 bases: TGTGCCAGCAGTTTATCCGGCAGCTCCTATGGCTACACCTTC. Its protein product is CASSLSGSSYGYTF.

This chain connects TRBV6-5 to TRBJ1-4, with D tentatively TRBD1 (6 bases). The CDR3 covers 15 residues. Germline values: CDR1 MNHEY, CDR2 SVGAGI. Trimming removed 6 bases from V and 0 bases from J, with 11 bases in between. CDR3 nucleotides: TGTGCCAGCAGACCTACAGGGACAACTAATGAAAAACTGTTTTTT. Its translation is CASRPTGTTNEKLFF.

V usage is TRBV2 and J usage is TRBJ2-3; D perhaps matches TRBD1 (6 bases). Germline CDR1 and CDR2: SNHLY and FYNNEI. The CDR3 loop spans 15 amino acids. Trimming cost V 2 bases and J 2 bases, with 11 bases left between them. The CDR3 reads CASSEHQGTTDTQYF. CDR3 sequence (DNA): TGTGCCAGCAGTGAACATCAGGGGACCACAGATACGCAGTATTTT. The variable domain in full, completed from reference TRBV2 and TRBJ2-3, reads EPEVTQTPSHQVTQMGQEVILRCVPISNHLYFYWYRQILGQKVEFLVSFYNNEISEKSEIFDDQFSVERPDGSNFTLKIRSTKLEDSAMYFCASSEHQGTTDTQYFGPGTRLTVL.

The rearrangement uses TRBV7-9 and TRBJ2-5; the D gene is possibly TRBD2 (7 bases). V dropped 11 bases and J dropped 5 bases, with 18 bases sitting between them. CDR1 is SEHNR, CDR2 FQNEAQ, per germline (reference sequence). There are 13 residues in the CDR3. The CDR3 nucleotides read TGTGCCTTCGACCGGGGGGCGACGGAGACCCAGTACTTC. This codes for CAFDRGATETQYF.

The chain has TRBV5-1 and TRBJ2-7; D is unresolved. Germline lookup yields CDR1 SGHRS and CDR2 YFSETQ. There are 14 residues in the CDR3. Trimming stripped 0 bases from V and 4 bases from J, with 11 bases between. CDR3 loop: CASSLEMGGYEQYF. As DNA, the CDR3 is TGCGCCAGCAGCTTGGAAATGGGTGGATACGAGCAGTACTTC.

V usage is TRBV27 and J usage is TRBJ1-6; D unclear. The V and J ends lost 3 bases and 6 bases respectively, with 12 bases between them. Germline lookup yields CDR1 MNHEY and CDR2 SMNVEV (reference sequence). The length of the CDR3 is 15 residues. The CDR3 region has the DNA TGTGCCAGCAGTTTTAAGCCAATGGGTAATTCACCCCTCCACTTT. Its protein product is CASSFKPMGNSPLHF.

V gene TRBV2 combines with J gene TRBJ1-2, with 10 bases fitting TRBD1. Germline V gene data show CDR1 as SNHLY and CDR2 as FYNNEI. Trimming removed 6 bases from V and 4 bases from J; junction bases left unmatched: 5. The CDR3 runs 14 residues. The CDR3 region is CASSRDRGFYGYTF. In DNA, the CDR3 is TGTGCCAGCAGCCGGGACAGGGGTTTCTATGGCTACACCTTC.

This sequence joins TRBV11-1 and TRBJ1-1; D uncertain. The CDR3 is 14 amino acids. V shed 3 bases and J shed 0 bases, with 8 bases lying between them. The germline CDR1 and CDR2 sequences are SGHAT and FQDESV (reference sequence). CDR3 sequence reads: CASSLARLNTEAFF. CDR3 in DNA: TGTGCCAGCAGCTTGGCCAGATTGAACACTGAAGCTTTCTTT.

The V and J genes are TRBV7-8 and TRBJ1-2; possibly TRBD1 for D (6 bases). Trimming removed 5 bases from V and 4 bases from J, with 20 bases in between. Germline V lookup: CDR1 SGHVS, CDR2 FQNEAQ. This CDR3 is 16 amino acids long. The CDR3 region has the DNA TGTGCCAGCAGCCGACCGAGACAGGCCCCTTTCTATGGCTACACCTTC. This gives the protein CASSRPRQAPFYGYTF.

This chain links TRBV7-9 with TRBJ1-3; D is undetermined. This CDR3 has 15 residues. CDR1 is SEHNR, CDR2 FQNEAQ, per germline (reference sequence). V was pared by 6 bases and J by 4 bases, with 16 bases between. The CDR3 here is CASSSRSGLGNTIYF. The DNA for the CDR3 is TGTGCCAGCAGTTCCAGGTCCGGGTTAGGAAACACCATATATTTT. Full variable domain (remainder filled in from reference TRBV7-9 and TRBJ1-3): DTGVSQNPRHKITKRGQNVTFRCDPISEHNRLYWYRQTLGQGPEFLTYFQNEAQLEKSRLLSDRFSAERPKGSFSTLEIQRTEQGDSAMYLCASSSRSGLGNTIYFGEGSWLTVV.

This chain connects TRBV18 to TRBJ2-1; TRBD2 might be the D (8 bases). CDR1 and CDR2 (germline): KGHSH, LQKENI. This CDR3 contains 17 residues. The germline V and J ends were trimmed by 1 base and 7 bases, with 20 bases remaining between them. For the CDR3, the DNA is TGTGCCAGCTCACCACTAGCGGGACAGCACCTTCAAAATGAGCAGTTCTTC. This translates into CASSPLAGQHLQNEQFF.